These 23 T cell receptor beta chains originate from one sample sequenced in a study of T cell responses to AZD1222 COVID-19 vaccine (dated by TCRdb to 2020 to 2022). The protocol used for the library was the immunoSEQ multiplex PCR assay. TCRdb re-hosts the immuneACCESS table, in-frame sequences only. Its copies lack some clones; in the studies checked, an unresolved V gene accounts for under half of them, and the cause for the rest is not known. A total of over 150,000 clones appear in this sample, about 87% of them only once. Jointly, the top ten make up around 2.9% of the sample. In the paper's terms, the time point label means: baseline before first vaccination. Source: peripheral blood, taken on day 0 of AZD1222 vaccination. Every receptor here comes from an adult in good health.

The gene calls are TRBV5-4 and TRBJ1-4; TRBD1 agrees at 7 bases. CDR1 SGHNT and CDR2 YYREEE come from the germline V gene (reference sequence). The CDR3 is 15 amino acids. J lost 5 bases, V lost 4 bases, and 8 bases had no gene match. The CDR3 loop reads CASSRGGQNNEKLFF. The CDR3 DNA follows: TGTGCCAGCAGCCGAGGGGGCCAGAACAATGAAAAACTGTTTTTT. Full variable domain (remainder filled in from reference TRBV5-4 and TRBJ1-4): ETGVTQSPTHLIKTRGQQVTLRCSSQSGHNTVSWYQQALGQGPQFIFQYYREEENGRGNFPPRFSGLQFPNYSSELNVNALELDDSALYLCASSRGGQNNEKLFFGSGTQLSVL.

The V gene is TRBV7-9, the J gene TRBJ1-2; 7 bases fit TRBD1. This CDR3 region has 13 residues. Per germline, CDR1 SEHNR and CDR2 FQNEAQ (reference sequence). J was trimmed by 6 bases and V by 5 bases; bases with no gene match: 6. Here the CDR3 reads CASSLTGPHGYTF. In DNA form, the CDR3 reads TGTGCCAGCAGCCTGACAGGGCCCCATGGCTACACCTTC.

The chain couples TRBV5-4 to TRBJ2-7, with no clear D. Per the germline V gene, CDR1 is SGHNT and CDR2 is YYREEE (reference sequence). The CDR3 contains 13 residues. Between the trimmed V and J ends, which lost 0 bases and 5 bases, there was a span of 9 bases. CDR3 region: CASSLVGEDEQYF. In DNA, the CDR3 is TGTGCCAGCAGCTTGGTAGGCGAGGACGAGCAGTACTTC.

The chain couples TRBV6-5 to TRBJ1-5; D remains unclear. Trimming left V 6 bases short and J 9 bases short, with 15 bases between. The CDR3 consists of 13 residues. Germline V gives CDR1 MNHEY, CDR2 SVGAGI. In nucleotides, the CDR3 is TGTGCCAGCAGCCGTGACCTCTCCCGGCCCCAGCATTTT. Protein: CASSRDLSRPQHF.

The chain links TRBV9 to TRBJ2-7; 8 nucleotides align to TRBD1. The CDR3 is 15 residues long. Germline V gene sequence: CDR1 SGDLS, CDR2 YYNGEE. The V and J ends lost 4 bases and 6 bases, in that order; junction bases with no gene match: 12. The CDR3 spells CASSTTVTGVLEQYF. CDR3 sequence (DNA): TGTGCCAGCAGCACCACCGTGACAGGGGTCCTCGAGCAGTACTTC.

The rearrangement uses TRBV3-1 (or the pseudogene TRBV3-2) and TRBJ2-1; 11 bases fit TRBD1. Germline CDR1 is LGHDT and CDR2 is YNNKEL (reference sequence). This CDR3 contains 16 residues. With V trimmed by 1 base and J by 10 bases, 9 bases remained unmatched. CDR3 sequence: CASSQAWTGGYGEQFF. The CDR3 nucleotides read TGTGCCAGCAGCCAAGCCTGGACAGGGGGCTACGGGGAGCAGTTCTTC.

The chain links TRBV14 to TRBJ2-7; possible D gene TRBD2, 6 bases. Trimming shortened V by 0 bases and J by 7 bases, and 13 bases separated the two germline ends. From germline, CDR1 is SGHDN and CDR2 FVKESK. The CDR3 covers 14 residues. The chain's CDR3 is CASSQDVFAGEQYF. Here the CDR3 DNA reads TGTGCCAGCAGCCAAGACGTCTTCGCGGGGGAGCAGTACTTC.

On this clone itself: The sample carries other DNA sequences with the same CDR3. The chain couples TRBV7-9 to TRBJ1-1, with 9 bases matching TRBD1. Trimming took 4 bases from V and 4 from J; bases not matched to a gene: 7. CDR1 is SEHNR, CDR2 FQNEAQ, per germline (reference sequence). This CDR3 has 15 amino acids. The CDR3, as DNA: TGTGCCAGCAGCTCGTCGGGGACAGGGAGCACTGAAGCTTTCTTT. Translating it yields CASSSSGTGSTEAFF.

V and J are TRBV5-4 and TRBJ2-5, with D perhaps matching TRBD1 (5 bases). V lost 4 bases, J lost 1 base, and 14 bases lay in between. This CDR3 region has 15 residues. The germline CDR1 and CDR2 sequences are SGHNT and YYREEE (reference sequence). CDR3 DNA: TGTGCCAGCAGCCGAACTGGACATAGCCAAGAGACCCAGTACTTC. Amino acids: CASSRTGHSQETQYF. Variable domain in full (rest from reference TRBV5-4 and TRBJ2-5): ETGVTQSPTHLIKTRGQQVTLRCSSQSGHNTVSWYQQALGQGPQFIFQYYREEENGRGNFPPRFSGLQFPNYSSELNVNALELDDSALYLCASSRTGHSQETQYFGPGTRLLVL.

The chain combines TRBV9 with TRBJ2-3; a possible D gene is TRBD2 (5 bases). Germline CDR1 and CDR2: SGDLS and YYNGEE. The CDR3 has 15 amino acids. With 4 bases removed from V and 0 bases from J, the gap between germline ends came to 12 bases. CDR3 sequence: CASSISGVSTDTQYF. CDR3 DNA sequence: TGTGCCAGCAGCATATCCGGGGTTAGCACAGATACGCAGTATTTT.

The chain uses TRBV28 and TRBJ2-7; 9 bases match TRBD2. The V and J ends lost 0 bases and 3 bases, in that order; junction bases with no gene match: 3. The CDR3 length is 15 residues. Germline V gene lookup returns CDR1 MDHEN and CDR2 SYDVKM. The CDR3 is CASSLWASGVYEQYF. The CDR3 coding sequence is TGTGCCAGCAGTTTATGGGCTAGCGGGGTCTACGAGCAGTACTTC.

In DNA, the CDR3 is TGTGCCACCAGTGCACAGGGGGCGAGTGAGCAGTACTTC. This codes for CATSAQGASEQYF. The rearrangement joins TRBV24-1 to TRBJ2-7, with TRBD1 matching over 9 bases. The CDR3 totals 13 residues. The J segment lost 7 bases and the V segment lost 5 bases, leaving 5 bases of the junction unmatched. Germline V gives CDR1 KGHDR, CDR2 SFDVKD.

The CDR3 DNA follows: TGTGCCAGTAAGATAAACACTGAAGCTTTCTTT. This translates into CASKINTEAFF. The chain joins TRBV19 to TRBJ1-1; no definite D call. Germline V gives CDR1 LNHDA, CDR2 SQIVND (reference sequence). Between the trimmed V and J ends, which lost 7 bases and 2 bases, there was a span of 5 bases. This CDR3 is 11 amino acids long.

The V gene is TRBV11-2, the J gene TRBJ1-2; TRBD1 matches at 9 bases. Unmatched junction bases numbered 0, after V lost 1 base and J lost 3 bases. Germline loops: CDR1 SGHAT, CDR2 FQNNGV. The CDR3 sequence is 14 residues long. This CDR3 is CASSLGTGDYGYTF. CDR3 bases: TGTGCCAGCAGCTTAGGGACAGGGGACTATGGCTACACCTTC.

This clone was observed once. The DNA for the CDR3 is TGTGCCAGCAGTTACCCAGGAGGATCTGGAAACACCATATATTTT. Its translation: CASSYPGGSGNTIYF. The chain carries TRBV6-2 or TRBV6-3 and TRBJ1-3; D is unresolved. CDR3 size: 15 residues. V shed 2 bases and J shed 1 base, with 9 bases lying between them. Germline CDR1 is MNHEY and CDR2 is SVGEGT.

This chain links TRBV3-1 (or the pseudogene TRBV3-2) with TRBJ2-3, with 14 bases fitting TRBD2. V dropped 4 bases and J dropped 6; count of bases not matched to a gene: 6. CDR3 size: 16 residues. Looked up from germline, CDR1 is LGHDT and CDR2 is YNNKEL (reference sequence). CDR3 sequence reads: CASSPTSGGAGDTQYF. CDR3 bases: TGTGCCAGCAGCCCGACTAGCGGGGGGGCCGGGGATACGCAGTATTTT.

The V and J genes are TRBV11-1 and TRBJ1-1; a possible D gene is TRBD1 (6 bases). This CDR3 comprises 14 residues. In germline, CDR1 is SGHAT, CDR2 FQDESV (reference sequence). Deletions cut 0 bases from V and 6 bases from J, with 11 bases between. As DNA, the CDR3 is TGTGCCAGCAGCTTAGCGTCAGGGGCCTCTGAAGCTTTCTTT. Encoded protein: CASSLASGASEAFF.

This clone appeared once. CDR3 coding DNA: TGTGCCATCACAGACAGGGGTGGGGATGGCTACACCTTC. Translation gives CAITDRGGDGYTF. The V and J genes are TRBV10-3 and TRBJ1-2; 8 bases line up with TRBD1. Trimming cost V 7 bases and J 6 bases; bases outside gene matches: 7. The germline gives CDR1 ENHRY, CDR2 SYGVKD. This CDR3 contains 13 residues.

The CDR3 protein is CASSPDRAGDNEQFF. Here the CDR3 DNA reads TGTGCCAGCAGCCCGGACAGGGCAGGGGACAATGAGCAGTTCTTC. V and J are TRBV2 and TRBJ2-1; TRBD1 matches at 8 bases. CDR1 is SNHLY, CDR2 FYNNEI, per germline. Trimming removed 6 bases from V and 5 bases from J; junction bases left unmatched: 9. This CDR3 contains 15 residues.

V is TRBV7-2 and J is TRBJ1-2; D possibly corresponds to TRBD1 (6 bases). Germline V gene data show CDR1 as SGHTA and CDR2 as FQGNSA. Trimming left V 5 bases short and J 7 bases short, with 20 bases between. CDR3 length equals 15 residues. The CDR3 DNA follows: TGTGCCAGCAGCCAATATAACAGGGTATTGAGTGGCTACACCTTC. This codes for CASSQYNRVLSGYTF.

V gene TRBV5-4 combines with J gene TRBJ1-4; 9 bases match TRBD1. Trimming removed 0 bases from V and 4 bases from J; junction bases left unmatched: 7. Germline CDR1 SGHNT, CDR2 YYREEE (reference sequence). The CDR3 loop spans 17 amino acids. The CDR3 spells CASSLGGTGTGNEKLFF. CDR3 sequence (DNA): TGTGCCAGCAGCTTGGGTGGGACAGGGACAGGTAATGAAAAACTGTTTTTT.

V and J are TRBV4-2 and TRBJ1-2; 7 bases line up with TRBD1. The CDR3 has 15 residues. V lost 7 bases, J lost 7 bases, and 15 bases stayed unmatched. Germline loops: CDR1 LGHNA, CDR2 YNFKEQ. CDR3 DNA sequence: TGTGCCAGCACCCTACGGGACAGCGATCTGGGTGGCTACACCTTC. As protein: CASTLRDSDLGGYTF.

The chain has TRBV6-5 and TRBJ1-1, with 8 bases that match TRBD1. J lost 4 bases, V lost 6 bases, and 10 bases had no gene match. Germline CDR1 reads MNHEY; CDR2 reads SVGAGI. CDR3 size: 15 residues. CDR3 region: CASRTSRQGSTEAFF. CDR3 DNA: TGTGCCAGCAGGACCTCCCGACAGGGGAGCACTGAAGCTTTCTTT.